This paragraph covers one T cell receptor (beta chain) sequence. The count of this clone is one. No antigen is known for it. No much larger clone is present one base from it, and per-base qualities are unavailable. CDR1 and CDR2, looked up from the germline V gene (reference sequence), are SGHNT and YYREEE. The CDR3 runs 16 residues from the cysteine to the phenylalanine. Of the read, only the CDR3 DNA is kept; its 48 bases are in frame from base 1. V ends up 4 bases short and J 1 base short, with an unmatched junction base count of 7. The data originate from a study of T cell responses to AZD1222 COVID-19 vaccine listed by TCRdb under 2021. Turning to the overall study: AZD1222 recipients with second doses at about 4 weeks or about 12 weeks were pooled, because spike-specific TCR depth and breadth did not differ between schedules. TCR sequencing covered more than 230 trial participants: some 210 given two doses of AZD1222 and about 26 given two doses of MenACWY control vaccine. Enrollment into the trials was organized by age into subgroups of 18-55, 56-69 and 70-plus years, and those subgroups contained 148, 28 and 57 TCR-sequenced participants, respectively.

The CDR3 regions of human TCRbeta chains were analyzed by immunosequencing. The paper's processing steps were these. TCRs in the repertoires were compared against a reference library of SARS-CoV-2-specific TCRs that had been generated with the MIRA antigen-specificity platform. Breadth meant the fraction of unique TCRs that were SARS-CoV-2-associated, whereas depth meant the fraction of total T cells that were SARS-CoV-2-associated. Using the MIRA data, each spike-specific TCR was assigned both to the spike region to which the TCR was reactive and to a CD4 or CD8 class. Log10-transformed breadth and depth values were compared by one-way ANOVA with Sidak's multiple comparisons tests. Not all clones reach the TCRdb copy of this immuneACCESS table, which keeps in-frame sequences only. Checked studies attribute under half of the gap to unresolved V genes and leave the rest unexplained. V, J and clone size reflect that table, while D and trimming were determined from the DNA. Counted in this sample were roughly 200,000 clones; approximately 92% of them appeared once. The ten top clones hold 1% to 1.5% of the sample.

Interpreted using the paper, the time point label stands for: baseline before first vaccination. Vaccinee samples were obtained from the UK trials COV001 and COV002, which included a single-blind randomized controlled phase 2/3 trial of AZD1222 (ChAdOx1 nCoV-19) in healthy adults. For TCRbeta chain sequencing, PBMC samples were collected from trial participants at day 0 and at day 28 after the second dose. Study-wide conclusions, independent of this receptor: Only 5 to 7 AZD1222 recipients were SARS-CoV-2 seropositive at baseline, limiting conclusions about previously exposed vaccinees. The 56-69-year group was small, and its depth increase did not reach significance, likely because of low power. Because no day 14 peak-response samples were available, the repertoires could be characterized only after the peak T cell response. After two AZD1222 doses, both the breadth and the depth of spike-specific TCRs were significantly higher than at day 0 and than in MenACWY recipients. Epitopes outside the regions mutated in the B.1.351 and B.1.1.7 variants were reportedly recognized by nearly half of the unique spike-specific TCRs. CD4 TCRs associated with the vaccine covered the entire spike protein, and the dominant responses were in regions 160-218 and 743-854. Participants were mostly white British, with more females than males. The authors suggested clonal diversity may have been underestimated.

This sequence originates from an adult in good health. The chain is made from TRBV5-4 and TRBJ2-2; TRBD1 aligns with 7 central bases. The source material was peripheral blood, sampled on day 0 of AZD1222 vaccination. In nucleotide form, the sequence is TGTGCCAGCAGCCTCGGGACAGAACAGAACACCGGGGAGCTGTTTTTT. This codes for CASSLGTEQNTGELFF.